The T cell receptor (beta chain) described here comes from a study of persistence of HIV-infected CD4 T cells. Germline V gene data show CDR1 as KGHSH and CDR2 as LQKENI. This CDR3 has 14 residues. The V gene lost 3 bases and the J gene lost 0 bases, with 8 bases spanning the gap. In the case of this clone: The antigen is not known.

The libraries were made with immunoSEQ version 4 in survey mode. Data came from immunoSEQ multiplex PCR; TCRdb stores just in-frame clones and leaves some out. The sample lists 30,000 to 35,000 clones, around 82% occurring once. Cells were stimulated with overlapping HIV-1 Gag 15-mer peptides. CD40L/CD69 double-negative CD45RO-high memory CD4+ T cells were collected. V usage is TRBV18 and J usage is TRBJ1-1; D may be TRBD1 (5 bases). The sample in question was CD4+ T cells sorted from PBMCs after roughly 18-hour stimulation, obtained from a patient who received antiretroviral therapy. The source is an adult woman with HIV who was CMV-seropositive. The CDR3 DNA reads as TGTGCCAGCTCACCGGACAACCTGAACACTGAAGCTTTCTTT. Its protein product is CASSPDNLNTEAFF.